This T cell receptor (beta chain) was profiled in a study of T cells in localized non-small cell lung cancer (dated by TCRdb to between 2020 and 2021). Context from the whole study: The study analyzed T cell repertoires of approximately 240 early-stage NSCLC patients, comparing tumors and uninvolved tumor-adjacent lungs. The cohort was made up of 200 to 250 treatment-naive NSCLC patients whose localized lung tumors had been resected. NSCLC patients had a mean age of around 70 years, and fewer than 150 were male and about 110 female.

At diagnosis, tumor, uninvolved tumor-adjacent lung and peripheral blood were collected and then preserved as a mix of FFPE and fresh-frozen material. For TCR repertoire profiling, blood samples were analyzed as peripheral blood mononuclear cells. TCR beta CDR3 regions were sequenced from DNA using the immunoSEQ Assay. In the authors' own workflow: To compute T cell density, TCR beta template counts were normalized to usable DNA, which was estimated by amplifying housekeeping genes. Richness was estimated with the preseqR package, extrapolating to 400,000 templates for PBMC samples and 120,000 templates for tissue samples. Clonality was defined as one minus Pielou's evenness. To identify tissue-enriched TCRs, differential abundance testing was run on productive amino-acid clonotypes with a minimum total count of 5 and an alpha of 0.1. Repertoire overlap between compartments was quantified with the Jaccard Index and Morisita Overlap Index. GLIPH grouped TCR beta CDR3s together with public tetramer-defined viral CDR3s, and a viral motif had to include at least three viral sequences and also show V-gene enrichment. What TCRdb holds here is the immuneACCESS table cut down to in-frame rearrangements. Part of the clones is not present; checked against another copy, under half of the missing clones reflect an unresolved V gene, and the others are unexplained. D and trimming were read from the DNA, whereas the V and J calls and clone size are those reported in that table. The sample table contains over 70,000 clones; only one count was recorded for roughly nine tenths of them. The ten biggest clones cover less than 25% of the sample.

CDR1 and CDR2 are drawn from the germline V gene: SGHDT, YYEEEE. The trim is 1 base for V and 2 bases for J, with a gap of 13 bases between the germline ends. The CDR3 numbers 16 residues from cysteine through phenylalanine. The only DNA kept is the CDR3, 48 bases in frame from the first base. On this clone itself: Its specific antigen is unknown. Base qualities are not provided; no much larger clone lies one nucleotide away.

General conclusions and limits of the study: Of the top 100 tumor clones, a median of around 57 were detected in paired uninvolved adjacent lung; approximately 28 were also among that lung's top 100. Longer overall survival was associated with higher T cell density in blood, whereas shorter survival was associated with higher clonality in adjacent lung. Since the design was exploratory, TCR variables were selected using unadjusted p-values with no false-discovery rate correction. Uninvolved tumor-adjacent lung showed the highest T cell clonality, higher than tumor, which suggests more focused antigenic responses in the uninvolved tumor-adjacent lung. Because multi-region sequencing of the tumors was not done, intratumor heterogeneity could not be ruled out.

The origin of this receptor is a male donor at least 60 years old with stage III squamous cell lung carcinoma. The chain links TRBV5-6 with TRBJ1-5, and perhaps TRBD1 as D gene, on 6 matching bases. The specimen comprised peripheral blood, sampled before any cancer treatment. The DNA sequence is TGTGCCAGCAGCTTGTTCAGGGGCCAGGGCAATCAGCCCCAGCATTTT. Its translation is CASSLFRGQGNQPQHF.